The next 4 T cell receptor beta chains were all read from a single sample in a study of control samples from healthy donors and cancer patients (dated by TCRdb to 2020 to 2022). The library relied on the immunoSEQ multiplex PCR assay. TCRdb took over this immuneACCESS table, retaining in-frame rearrangements with V and J assigned. Such tables are incomplete; in checked studies, under half of the missing clones stem from an unresolved V gene, and the remainder is unexplained. The sample includes 100,000 or so clones, with approximately 90% observed a single time. The top ten hold roughly 0.92% of the sample. Material: blood. The source is a woman in her twenties or thirties in good health.

In its sample, this clone was seen once. This chain joins TRBV5-1 and TRBJ1-1; D is ambiguous. CDR3 length: 16 residues. Trimming took off 1 base at V and 0 bases at J, with 13 bases between the two ends. From germline, CDR1 is SGHRS and CDR2 YFSETQ. In nucleotides, the CDR3 is TGCGCCAGCAGCTTGTGGGCGGCCGCCATGAACACTGAAGCTTTCTTT. This encodes CASSLWAAAMNTEAFF.

The chain joins TRBV9 to TRBJ2-1; D uncertain. Germline V CDR1 and CDR2: SGDLS, YYNGEE. Trimming pared 0 bases from V and 4 bases from J, leaving 17 bases between. The CDR3 has 17 amino acids. The CDR3 reads CASSVETGGSLYNEQFF. In DNA form, the CDR3 reads TGTGCCAGCAGCGTAGAGACGGGCGGCAGTCTTTACAATGAGCAGTTCTTC. Filled out from reference TRBV9 and TRBJ2-1, the complete variable domain reads DSGVTQTPKHLITATGQRVTLRCSPRSGDLSVYWYQQSLDQGLQFLIQYYNGEERAKGNILERFSAQQFPDLHSELNLSSLELGDSALYFCASSVETGGSLYNEQFFGPGTRLTVL.

This clone was observed once. The chain carries TRBV27 and TRBJ2-5; D remains ambiguous. CDR1 and CDR2 from the germline V gene are MNHEY and SMNVEV (reference sequence). The CDR3 is made up of 18 amino acids. V lost 2 bases and J 5 bases, leaving 24 bases between the germline ends. CDR3 in DNA: TGTGCCAGCAGTTTACCCTCCGATGGGCAGGCCGGTATGGAGACCCAGTACTTC. Translation: CASSLPSDGQAGMETQYF.

The chain employs TRBV6-5 and TRBJ2-7, with D perhaps TRBD1 or TRBD2 (5 bases each). The CDR3 is made up of 13 amino acids. V shed 5 bases and J shed 2 bases, with 10 bases lying between them. Germline V gene lookup returns CDR1 MNHEY and CDR2 SVGAGI. This chain's CDR3 is CASSPLGAYEQYF. In DNA form, the CDR3 reads TGTGCCAGCAGTCCCCTGGGGGCCTACGAGCAGTACTTC.